This TCR beta chain comes out of a study of CD8 T cells in Susac syndrome. Blood CD8+ and CD4+ T cells underwent high-throughput TCR beta sequencing. TEMRA cells were FACS-enriched, unlike CD8+ and CD4+ T cells, which were negatively isolated. Between the trimmed V and J ends, which lost 6 bases and 0 bases, there was a span of 12 bases. The CDR3 length is 16 residues. Random hexamers served to reverse transcribe roughly 0.45 to 1 ug RNA. Multiplex immunoSEQ PCR targeted 54 Vbeta and 13 Jbeta TCR beta segments. TCRdb independently ran MiXCR on the immunoSEQ multiplex PCR reads; one entry per CDR3 protein. The table includes over 150,000 distinct CDR3 sequences, around 93% detected once. This clonotype has just one count.

This chain joins TRBV12-3 or TRBV12-4 and TRBJ2-6; the D gene is possibly TRBD2 (5 bases). The TCR originated in a human donor with multiple sclerosis. Material for sequencing was CD4+ T cells from PBMCs. The CDR3 region has the DNA TGTGCCAGCAGACTGCCTGGGAGCTCTGGGGCCAACGTCCTGACTTTC. Amino acid sequence: CASRLPGSSGANVLTF.